This paragraph reports one T cell receptor beta chain. Its antigen is unidentified. The CDR3 length is 13 residues. Looked up from germline, CDR1 is LNHDA and CDR2 is SQIVND (reference sequence). V was pared by 4 bases and J by 5 bases, with 11 bases between. The entry originates in a study of cytomegalovirus exposure and HLA in healthy donors. This PCR relied on a set of 60 Vbeta primers and 13 Jbeta primers. Assay used: immunoSEQ multiplex PCR; TCRdb lists only in-frame clones, some missing. The sample shows about 96,000 clones, approximately 75% of them seen only once. The study's findings and limits: It was reported in a later analysis that an Asian-associated ancestry cluster showed fewer N-insertions than the 666-donor mean.

This chain uses TRBV19 with TRBJ1-1; possibly TRBD1 for D (6 bases). The sequence came from a female donor in good health and CMV-seropositive. The sequenced sample was PBMCs. DNA for the CDR3: TGTGCCAGTAGTAACAGGGAGTGGACTGAAGCTTTCTTT. Amino acids: CASSNREWTEAFF.